The rows below give T cell receptor beta chains drawn from one sample of a study of graft-versus-host responses after intestinal transplantation. Data came from immunoSEQ multiplex PCR; TCRdb stores just in-frame clones and leaves some out. The data contain approximately 77,000 clones, around 92% of them singletons. The input for sequencing was PBMCs, taken 98 days after intestinal transplantation. Source of these receptors: a human patient who received an intestinal transplant, so some T cells may come from the graft donor. CDR3s include the opening cysteine and the closing phenylalanine or tryptophan. The D gene is left open where the match is weak.

V: TRBV25-1; D: NA; J: TRBJ2-3; CDR3: CASSASGTDTQYF
V: TRBV30; D: NA; J: TRBJ2-3; CDR3: CAWSVGRGTDTQYF
V: TRBV6-5; D: TRBD1; J: TRBJ1-5; CDR3: CASSEGQGGPQHF
V: TRBV11-3; D: NA; J: TRBJ2-3; CDR3: CASSLGRGDSDTQYF
V: TRBV27; D: NA; J: TRBJ1-1; CDR3: CASSLSWDGNTEAFF
V: TRBV5-1; D: NA; J: TRBJ2-4; CDR3: CASSFVVENIQYF
V: TRBV28; D: NA; J: TRBJ1-5; CDR3: CASRLQGRGNQPQHF
V: TRBV7-2; D: NA; J: TRBJ2-7; CDR3: CASSRVRGYRESSYEQYF
V: TRBV6-1; D: NA; J: TRBJ1-5; CDR3: CASSAMTDPNQPQHF
V: TRBV5-5; D: NA; J: TRBJ1-1; CDR3: CASSPLGTEAFF
V: TRBV2; D: NA; J: TRBJ2-4; CDR3: CASSRPLAKNIQYF
V: TRBV21-1; D: NA; J: TRBJ1-3; CDR3: CASSREKKAGNTIYF
V: TRBV19; D: NA; J: TRBJ1-2; CDR3: CASSPGPTVWYTF
V: TRBV29-1; D: NA; J: TRBJ2-5; CDR3: CSAVGRPPEETQYF
V: TRBV28; D: NA; J: TRBJ2-7; CDR3: CASSYSPSYEQYF
V: TRBV5-6; D: NA; J: TRBJ2-7; CDR3: CASSLRAPYEQYF
V: TRBV7-9; D: NA; J: TRBJ1-5; CDR3: CASSFSSGVRGGNQPQHF
V: TRBV6-5; D: NA; J: TRBJ2-3; CDR3: CASSYSPSLSTDTQYF
V: TRBV7-9; D: TRBD2; J: TRBJ2-1; CDR3: CATLGRRADESYNEQFF
V: TRBV7-9; D: NA; J: TRBJ1-1; CDR3: CASVSRELGYTEAFF
V: TRBV28; D: TRBD1; J: NA; CDR3: CASSLGSRDRGSRYEQYF
V: TRBV18; D: NA; J: TRBJ1-2; CDR3: CASSPRGLDGYTF
V: TRBV28; D: NA; J: TRBJ2-7; CDR3: CASSLYAGGPYEQYF
V: TRBV5-6; D: NA; J: TRBJ1-1; CDR3: CASSERWNTEAFF
V: TRBV27; D: NA; J: TRBJ1-6; CDR3: CASRQGFSPLHF
V: TRBV5-6; D: NA; J: TRBJ2-1; CDR3: CASSFWTEYNEQFF
V: TRBV5-1; D: NA; J: TRBJ2-5; CDR3: CASSSQETQYF
V: TRBV11-2; D: NA; J: TRBJ2-5; CDR3: CASSLDRQQETQYF
V: TRBV28; D: TRBD1; J: TRBJ2-7; CDR3: CASSFYGTDYEQYF
V: TRBV29-1; D: TRBD2; J: TRBJ2-3; CDR3: CSVALADSTDTQYF
V: TRBV6-4; D: TRBD1; J: TRBJ2-2; CDR3: CASSDPNLDRGGYTGELFF
V: TRBV9; D: TRBD2; J: TRBJ2-3; CDR3: CASTPGGPSTDTQYF
V: TRBV4-1; D: NA; J: TRBJ2-1; CDR3: CASGHTVYNEQFF
V: TRBV6-5; D: NA; J: TRBJ2-3; CDR3: CASSRQDTDTQYF
V: TRBV6-4; D: TRBD2; J: TRBJ2-1; CDR3: CASSETGGDYNEQFF
V: TRBV5-1; D: NA; J: TRBJ1-1; CDR3: CASSFGTEAFF
V: TRBV6-5; D: NA; J: TRBJ1-1; CDR3: CASSSGESTEAFF
V: TRBV12-5; D: NA; J: TRBJ1-1; CDR3: CASELYGMNTEAFF
V: TRBV6-5; D: NA; J: TRBJ2-7; CDR3: CASSYMGQTDYEQYF
V: TRBV7-2; D: TRBD2; J: TRBJ2-2; CDR3: CASSSGLVRTGELFF
V: TRBV6-6; D: TRBD2; J: TRBJ2-3; CDR3: CASTPRGLAGADTQYF
V: TRBV9; D: TRBD1; J: TRBJ1-4; CDR3: CASSADRGQLFF
V: TRBV5-5; D: TRBD1; J: TRBJ2-7; CDR3: CASSLVQGVDSYEQYF
V: TRBV21-1; D: NA; J: TRBJ2-1; CDR3: CASSKVLNGKYSEQFF
V: TRBV7-3; D: NA; J: TRBJ2-7; CDR3: CASSLWDKGDEQYF
V: TRBV28; D: TRBD1; J: TRBJ2-7; CDR3: CASSLQGASYEQYF
V: TRBV6-5; D: NA; J: TRBJ1-2; CDR3: CASSPRQGLGGGYTF
V: TRBV27; D: NA; J: TRBJ2-7; CDR3: CASSLSIREPTYEQYF
V: TRBV9; D: TRBD1; J: TRBJ2-1; CDR3: CASSTTGDHEQFF
V: TRBV4-1; D: TRBD1; J: TRBJ1-2; CDR3: CASSQGTVYYGYTF
V: TRBV9; D: TRBD1; J: TRBJ1-5; CDR3: CASSEGTGIGQPQHF
V: TRBV10-3; D: NA; J: TRBJ1-2; CDR3: CAISERQDYGYTF
V: TRBV6-6; D: NA; J: TRBJ1-6; CDR3: CASSPQGPNSPLHF
V: TRBV5-4; D: NA; J: TRBJ2-3; CDR3: CASSLVESTDTQYF
V: TRBV4-2; D: NA; J: TRBJ1-3; CDR3: CASSQDEGRPGNTIYF
V: TRBV9; D: NA; J: TRBJ2-5; CDR3: CASSVAQGGETQYF
V: TRBV6-5; D: TRBD1; J: TRBJ2-7; CDR3: CASRKPGQGAEQYF